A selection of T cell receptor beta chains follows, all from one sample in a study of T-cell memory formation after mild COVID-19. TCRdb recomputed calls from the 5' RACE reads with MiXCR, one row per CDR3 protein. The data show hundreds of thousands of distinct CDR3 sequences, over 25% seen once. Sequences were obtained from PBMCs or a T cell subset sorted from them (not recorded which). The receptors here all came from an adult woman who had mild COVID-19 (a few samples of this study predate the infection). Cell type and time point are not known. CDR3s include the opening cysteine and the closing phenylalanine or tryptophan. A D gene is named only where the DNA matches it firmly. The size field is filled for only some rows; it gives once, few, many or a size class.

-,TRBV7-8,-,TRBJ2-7,CASSLMTSSEQYF,TGTGCCAGCAGCTTAATGACTAGTAGCGAGCAGTACTTC
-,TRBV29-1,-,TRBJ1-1,CSVEYGENTEAFF,TGCAGCGTTGAATATGGGGAGAACACTGAAGCTTTCTTT
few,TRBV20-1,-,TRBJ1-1,CSLWGVIMNTEAFF,TGCAGTCTTTGGGGGGTGATTATGAACACTGAAGCTTTCTTT
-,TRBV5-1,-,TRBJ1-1,CASSEISVNTEAFF,TGCGCCAGCAGCGAGATATCAGTGAACACTGAAGCTTTCTTT
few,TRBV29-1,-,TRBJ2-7,CSARDVPYEQYF,TGCAGCGCACGGGACGTACCCTACGAGCAGTACTTC
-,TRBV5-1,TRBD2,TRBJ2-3,CASRYRLAVTDTQYF,TGCGCCAGCCGCTACCGACTAGCGGTCACAGATACGCAGTATTTT
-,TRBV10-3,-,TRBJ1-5,CAISVAGGNQPQHF,TGTGCCATCAGTGTGGCGGGTGGCAATCAGCCCCAGCATTTT
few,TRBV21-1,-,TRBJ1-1,CASSNYRALRTEAFF,TGTGCCAGCAGCAACTACAGGGCCCTTCGCACTGAAGCTTTCTTT
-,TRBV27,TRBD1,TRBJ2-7,CASSFPGGDEQYF,TGTGCCAGCAGTTTCCCAGGGGGCGACGAGCAGTACTTC
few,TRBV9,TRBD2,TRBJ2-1,CASSPPRTSGFNEQFF,TGTGCCAGCAGCCCCCCCCGGACTAGCGGATTTAATGAGCAGTTCTTC
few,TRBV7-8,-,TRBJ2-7,CASSLDYFYEQYF,TGTGCCAGCAGCTTGGACTACTTCTACGAGCAGTACTTC
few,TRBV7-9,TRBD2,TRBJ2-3,CASRGGRADTQYF,TGTGCCAGCCGCGGGGGTCGCGCAGATACGCAGTATTTT
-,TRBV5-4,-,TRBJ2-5,CATRGLPQETQYF,TGTGCCACCAGGGGTCTTCCCCAAGAGACCCAGTACTTC
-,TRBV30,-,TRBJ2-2,CAWKLGAVTGELFF,TGTGCCTGGAAGCTGGGGGCGGTCACCGGGGAGCTGTTTTTT
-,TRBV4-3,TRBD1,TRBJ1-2,CASSQVAAPGGGGGYTF,TGCGCCAGCAGCCAAGTCGCCGCCCCAGGGGGCGGAGGGGGCTACACCTTC
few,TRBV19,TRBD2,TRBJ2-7,CASSISISGSYEQYF,TGTGCCAGTAGTATATCCATTAGCGGGAGCTATGAGCAGTACTTC
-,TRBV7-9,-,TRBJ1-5,CASSPVVDPKGNQPQHF,TGTGCCAGCAGCCCTGTCGTGGACCCCAAGGGAAATCAGCCCCAGCATTTT
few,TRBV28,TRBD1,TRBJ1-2,CASTPGQGASGYTF,TGTGCCAGCACCCCAGGTCAGGGGGCCAGTGGCTACACCTTC
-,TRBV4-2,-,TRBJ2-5,CASRQDSSYGTQYF,TGTGCCAGCAGACAGGACAGCTCCTACGGGACCCAGTACTTC
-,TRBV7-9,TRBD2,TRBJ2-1,CASSLRGGAGGDEQFF,TGTGCCAGCAGCTTAAGAGGGGGAGCGGGAGGCGATGAGCAGTTCTTC
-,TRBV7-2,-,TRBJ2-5,CASSPIAAHQETQYF,TGTGCCAGCAGCCCGATAGCGGCCCACCAAGAGACCCAGTACTTC
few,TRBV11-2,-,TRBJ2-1,CASSLGPSGDEQFF,TGTGCCAGCAGCTTAGGTCCTTCGGGCGATGAGCAGTTCTTC
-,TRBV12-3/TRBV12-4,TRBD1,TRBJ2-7,CASSLSDRGLEQYF,TGTGCCAGCAGTTTATCGGACAGGGGGCTCGAGCAGTACTTC
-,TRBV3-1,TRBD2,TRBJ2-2,CASSPRTSGGARVELFF,TGTGCCAGCAGCCCGAGGACTAGCGGGGGGGCCCGCGTGGAGCTGTTTTTT
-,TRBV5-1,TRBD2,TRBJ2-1,CASSFLADIEQFF,TGCGCCAGCAGCTTCCTAGCGGATATTGAGCAGTTCTTC
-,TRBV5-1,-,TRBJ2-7,CASSWTGSTYEQYF,TGCGCCAGCAGCTGGACCGGTTCCACCTACGAGCAGTACTTC
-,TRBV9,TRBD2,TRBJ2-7,CASSSRPGGSYEQYF,TGTGCCAGCAGCTCCCGTCCCGGGGGGTCCTACGAGCAGTACTTC
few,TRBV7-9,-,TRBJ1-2,CASSLDPQRLDGYTF,TGTGCCAGCAGCTTAGACCCCCAGCGGTTGGATGGCTACACCTTC
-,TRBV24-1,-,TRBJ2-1,CATSDLRGANEQFF,TGTGCCACCAGTGACCTCCGAGGGGCCAATGAGCAGTTCTTC
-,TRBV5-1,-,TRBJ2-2,CASSLVDSSGGELFF,TGCGCCAGCAGCTTGGTGGACAGTTCGGGCGGGGAGCTGTTTTTT
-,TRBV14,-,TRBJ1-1,CASSQDLGGVLTEAFF,TGTGCCAGCAGCCAAGATCTTGGGGGGGTTCTCACTGAAGCTTTCTTT
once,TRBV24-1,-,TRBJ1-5,CATSDSALKGPQHF,TGTGCCACCAGTGATTCAGCGTTAAAGGGGCCCCAGCATTTT
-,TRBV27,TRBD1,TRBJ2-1,CASSTPDRGSYNEQFF,TGTGCCAGCAGTACGCCGGACAGGGGATCCTACAATGAGCAGTTCTTC
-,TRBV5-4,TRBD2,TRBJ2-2,CASSSPLAGGAGELFF,TGTGCCAGCAGCTCTCCGCTAGCGGGGGGGGCCGGGGAGCTGTTTTTT
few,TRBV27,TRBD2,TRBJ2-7,CASSPWGGYEQYF,TGTGCCAGCAGTCCCTGGGGGGGCTACGAGCAGTACTTC
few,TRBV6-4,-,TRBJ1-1,CASSTTRNTEAFF,TGTGCCAGCAGTACCACAAGGAACACTGAAGCTTTCTTT
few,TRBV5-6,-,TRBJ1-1,CASSAVTSGTEAFF,TGTGCCAGCAGCGCGGTGACTTCTGGCACTGAAGCTTTCTTT
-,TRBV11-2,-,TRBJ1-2,CASSLGTLTSLSGYTF,TGTGCCAGCAGCTTAGGAACCCTCACCTCACTGAGTGGCTACACCTTC
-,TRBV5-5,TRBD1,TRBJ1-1,CASSLGGTAAVGAFF,TGTGCCAGCAGCTTGGGCGGGACAGCCGCGGTCGGGGCTTTCTTT
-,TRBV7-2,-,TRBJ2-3,CASGQLNTDTQYF,TGTGCCAGCGGACAGCTGAACACAGATACGCAGTATTTT
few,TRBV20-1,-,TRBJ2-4,CSAPRQNRAKNIQYF,TGCAGTGCTCCTCGACAGAACCGAGCCAAAAACATTCAGTACTTC
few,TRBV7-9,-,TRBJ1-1,CAWGSTEAFF,TGTGCCTGGGGGAGTACTGAAGCTTTCTTT
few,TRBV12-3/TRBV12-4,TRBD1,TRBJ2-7,CASNSGQGVHEQYF,TGTGCCAGCAACTCGGGACAGGGAGTCCACGAGCAGTACTTC
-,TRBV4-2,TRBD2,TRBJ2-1,CASSPGLAGGGSYNEQFF,TGTGCCAGCAGCCCGGGACTAGCGGGAGGGGGATCCTACAATGAGCAGTTCTTC
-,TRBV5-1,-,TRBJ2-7,CASSLIGTDSLGEQYF,TGCGCCAGCAGCTTGATTGGTACGGATTCTTTAGGGGAGCAGTACTTC
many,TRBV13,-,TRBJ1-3,CASSLRTASGNTIYF,TGTGCCAGCAGCTTAAGGACAGCCTCTGGAAACACCATATATTTT